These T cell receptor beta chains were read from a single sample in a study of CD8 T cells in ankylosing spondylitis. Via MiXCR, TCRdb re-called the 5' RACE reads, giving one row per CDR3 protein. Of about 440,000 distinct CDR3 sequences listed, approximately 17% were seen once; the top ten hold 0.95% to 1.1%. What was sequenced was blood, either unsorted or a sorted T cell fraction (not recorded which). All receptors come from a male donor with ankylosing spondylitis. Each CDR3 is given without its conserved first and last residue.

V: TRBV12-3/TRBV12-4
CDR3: ASRPATGGMNTEAF

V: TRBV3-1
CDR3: ASSQVPGRHQY

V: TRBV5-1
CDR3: ASSFGKEYSPLH

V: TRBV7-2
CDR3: ASSLEGREQY

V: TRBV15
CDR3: ATSRDMGPNEKLF

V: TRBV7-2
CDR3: ASSYRLVHEQY

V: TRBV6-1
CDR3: ASSPTDISSYEQY

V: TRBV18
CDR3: ASSQTGEEQY

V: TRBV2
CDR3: ASSSRGTYTGELF

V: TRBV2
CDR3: ASSEGLAGRTDTQY

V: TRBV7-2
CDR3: ASSLIPGGPQH

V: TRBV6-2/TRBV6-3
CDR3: ASSYSGKEAF

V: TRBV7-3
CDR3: ASSFPQGLGNEQF

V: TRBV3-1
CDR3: ASSQGRINQPQH

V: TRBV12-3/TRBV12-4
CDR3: ASSSGTGFYEQY

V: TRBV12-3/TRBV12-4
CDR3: ASSQIPGQQSVNYGYT

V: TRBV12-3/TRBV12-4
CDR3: ASSYRTSGVRDTQY

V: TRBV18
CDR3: ASSRPPTVYNEQF

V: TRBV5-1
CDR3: ASSSGQIDPNTEAF

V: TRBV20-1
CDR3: SARDARGAGGTYNEQF

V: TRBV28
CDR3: ASRDERDYEQY

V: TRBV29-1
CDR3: SVQTGVGDTQY

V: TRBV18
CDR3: ASSPLAANEQF

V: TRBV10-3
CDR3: ASGGQFEAF

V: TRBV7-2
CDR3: ASSPGSGGYEQY

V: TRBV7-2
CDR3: ASSIRDGRLYEQF

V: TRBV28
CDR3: ASSLSLAGGVDTQY

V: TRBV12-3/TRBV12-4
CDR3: ASSKQDRGHADTQY

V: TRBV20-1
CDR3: GARDGRGTDSPLH

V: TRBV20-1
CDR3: SAVPNNQGAGQPQH

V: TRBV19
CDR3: ASSPRGLNTEAF

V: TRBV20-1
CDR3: SAHRDRGLTNEQF

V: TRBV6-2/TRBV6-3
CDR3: ASSGLASSYNEQF

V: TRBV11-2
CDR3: ASSLGSYQETQY

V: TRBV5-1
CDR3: ASSSNFGTQYEQY

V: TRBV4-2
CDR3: ASSQDVAGGTRNEKLF

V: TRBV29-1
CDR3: SVQTGVDTQY

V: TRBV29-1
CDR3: STRGSGGGTDTQY

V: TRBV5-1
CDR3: ASHRDGSYEQY

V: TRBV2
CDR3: ASSVGWNEQF